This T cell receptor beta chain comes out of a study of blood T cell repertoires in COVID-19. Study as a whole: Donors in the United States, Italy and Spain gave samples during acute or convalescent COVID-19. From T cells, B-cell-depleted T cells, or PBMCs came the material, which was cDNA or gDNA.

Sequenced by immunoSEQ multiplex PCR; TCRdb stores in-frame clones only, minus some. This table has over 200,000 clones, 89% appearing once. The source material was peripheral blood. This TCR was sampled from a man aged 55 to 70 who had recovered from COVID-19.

In nucleotides, the CDR3 is TGTGCCAGCAGGTACCAGGCCCAGGTCAATGAGCAGTTCTTC. Translating gives CASRYQAQVNEQFF. The chain has TRBV2 and TRBJ2-1; unclear D gene. Trimming shortened V by 6 bases and J by 6 bases, and 15 bases separated the two germline ends. Germline V CDR1 and CDR2: SNHLY, FYNNEI. There are 14 residues in the CDR3.